These 10 T cell receptor beta chains were sequenced from one sample in a study of T cell responses to AZD1222 COVID-19 vaccine. Clones were sequenced by immunoSEQ multiplex PCR, and TCRdb holds only the in-frame ones, with some missing. The top ten hold roughly 1.2% of the sample, which has 95,000 to 150,000 clones, roughly 87% seen once. The material sequenced was peripheral blood, taken on day 0 of AZD1222 vaccination. The receptors come from an adult in good health.

This clone showed up just once. Here the CDR3 DNA reads TGTGCCACCAGTGATCATCTGACCGGGACAAACAAAAATCCCTATGGCTACACCTTC. Its protein is CATSDHLTGTNKNPYGYTF. The chain couples TRBV24-1 to TRBJ1-2; TRBD1 might be the D (6 bases). The germline V and J ends were trimmed by 3 bases and 4 bases, with 26 bases remaining between them. The CDR3 covers 19 residues. Germline V gene lookup returns CDR1 KGHDR and CDR2 SFDVKD.

The rearrangement joins TRBV5-4 to TRBJ1-6, with D possibly matching TRBD1 (5 bases). CDR1 is SGHNT, CDR2 YYREEE, per germline (reference sequence). There are 15 residues in the CDR3. V was shortened by 4 bases and J by 10 bases, with 18 bases between the two germline ends. The CDR3: CASSIGTVRGSPLHF. The CDR3 bases are TGTGCCAGCAGCATCGGGACGGTGCGAGGGTCACCCCTCCACTTT.

This clone has just a few counts. The chain joins TRBV12-5 to TRBJ1-5; 7 bases match TRBD1. Germline V gene sequence: CDR1 LGHNT, CDR2 FRNRAP. V lost 1 base and J lost 6; bases outside the gene matches: 6. The CDR3 totals 15 residues. The CDR3 DNA follows: TGTGCTAGTGGTTTGGCTACAGGGGATAGTCAGCCCCAGCATTTT. Translation gives CASGLATGDSQPQHF.

The rearrangement uses TRBV5-8 and TRBJ2-1, with D possibly matching TRBD1 (6 bases). There are 15 residues in the CDR3. Germline V lookup: CDR1 SGHTS, CDR2 YDEGEE. The germline V and J ends were trimmed by 4 bases and 10 bases, with 21 bases remaining between them. The CDR3 region is CASSPLAGVVGEQFF. The CDR3 DNA reads as TGTGCCAGCAGCCCATTAGCAGGGGTCGTCGGGGAGCAGTTCTTC.

The V and J genes are TRBV5-6 and TRBJ2-7; D call uncertain. The CDR3 is 15 residues long. Trimming stripped 5 bases from V and 6 bases from J, with 21 bases between. Germline assignment: CDR1 SGHDT and CDR2 YYEEEE. The CDR3 region is CASRLRSLGPGEQYF. CDR3 nucleotide sequence: TGTGCCAGCAGACTGCGTTCCCTGGGTCCGGGCGAGCAGTACTTC.

Remarks on this clone: Compared with germline, one end of the junction differs, possibly owing to a read error. CDR3 DNA: TGTGCCTGCAGCTTGTCCGCGAGCATGAACACTGAAGCTTTCTTT. Translation gives CACSLSASMNTEAFF. V usage is TRBV5-5 and J usage is TRBJ1-1; D not certain. The germline V gene encodes CDR1 SGHKS and CDR2 YYEKEE (reference sequence). This CDR3 is 15 amino acids long.

The chain links TRBV7-8 to TRBJ2-1; 11 bases map to TRBD2. Looked up from germline, CDR1 is SGHVS and CDR2 is FQNEAQ. The CDR3 has 19 residues. V dropped 1 base and J dropped 1; count of bases not matched to a gene: 9. The CDR3 DNA reads as TGTGCCAGCAGCTTAGGGCCCGGGACTAGCGGACGATCCTACAATGAGCAGTTCTTC. This sequence encodes CASSLGPGTSGRSYNEQFF.

V and J are TRBV6-4 and TRBJ1-6; TRBD1 aligns across 7 bases. V dropped 3 bases and J dropped 6; count of bases not matched to a gene: 2. Germline CDR1 reads MRHNA; CDR2 reads SNTAGT. This CDR3 is built from 14 residues. The CDR3 DNA follows: TGTGCCAGCAGTGAGGGGACAGCTAATTCACCCCTCCACTTT. Translating gives CASSEGTANSPLHF.

This chain links TRBV6-5 with TRBJ1-5; no definite D call. V was shortened by 2 bases and J by 5 bases, with 13 bases between the two germline ends. CDR3 size: 15 residues. Per the germline V gene, CDR1 is MNHEY and CDR2 is SVGAGI. CDR3 DNA sequence: TGTGCCAGCAGTTACATAAGTTACGCTGATCAGCCCCAGCATTTT. Protein sequence: CASSYISYADQPQHF.

The V call is TRBV14, the J call TRBJ1-2, with D uncertain. Trimming removed 3 bases at V and 8 bases at J, with 13 bases between. The CDR3 loop spans 13 amino acids. CDR1 is SGHDN and CDR2 is FVKESK in the germline V gene. The CDR3 nucleotides are TGTGCCAGCAGCCACCAATGGGGTGGCGGCTACACCTTC. Its protein is CASSHQWGGGYTF.